This T cell receptor beta chain was captured by sequencing in a study of response to subunit inactivated influenza vaccine. Regarding the study as a whole: Authors suggested that a seasonal influenza vaccination recruits few new T cells each time.

One entry per CDR3 protein results from TCRdb running MiXCR on the RT-PCR reads. The table shows fewer than 800,000 distinct CDR3 sequences, with roughly 14% occurring only once. Germline V lookup: CDR1 DFQATT, CDR2 SNEGSKA (reference sequence). Trimming removed 1 base from V and 8 bases from J, with 17 bases in between. This CDR3 comprises 15 residues. This clonotype showed up just a few times. Its target is unknown. V usage is TRBV20-1 and J usage is TRBJ2-2; TRBD1 might be the D (8 bases). This sequence originates from a man between 45 and 60 years old who received an inactivated influenza vaccine. The sample here was PBMCs from blood, taken less than 13 days after vaccination. CDR3 nucleotide sequence: TGCAGTGCTAGAGGACAGGGGAGGGAAAAAGGGGAGCTGTTTTTT. Its translation is CSARGQGREKGELFF.